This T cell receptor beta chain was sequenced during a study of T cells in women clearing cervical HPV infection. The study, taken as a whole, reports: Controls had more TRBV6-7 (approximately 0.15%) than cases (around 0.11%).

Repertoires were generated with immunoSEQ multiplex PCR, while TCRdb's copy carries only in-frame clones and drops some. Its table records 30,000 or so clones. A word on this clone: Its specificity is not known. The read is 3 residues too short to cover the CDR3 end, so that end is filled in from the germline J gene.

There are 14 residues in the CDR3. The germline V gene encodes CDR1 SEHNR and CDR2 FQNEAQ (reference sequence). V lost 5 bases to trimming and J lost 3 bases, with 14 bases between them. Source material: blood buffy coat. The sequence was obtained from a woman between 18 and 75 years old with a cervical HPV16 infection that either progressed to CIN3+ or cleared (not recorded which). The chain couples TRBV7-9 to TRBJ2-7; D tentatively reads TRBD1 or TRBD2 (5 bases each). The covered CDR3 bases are TGTGCCAGCAGCCCCGAGAGGGGTTTCTACGAG. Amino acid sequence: CASSPERGFYE. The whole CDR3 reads CASSPERGFYEQYF. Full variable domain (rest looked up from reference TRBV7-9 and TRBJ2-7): DTGVSQNPRHKITKRGQNVTFRCDPISEHNRLYWYRQTLGQGPEFLTYFQNEAQLEKSRLLSDRFSAERPKGSFSTLEIQRTEQGDSAMYLCASSPERGFYEQYFGPGTRLTVT.